This note documents a single T cell receptor (beta chain) sequence. Its cognate antigen is unknown. There are 13 residues in the CDR3. Germline V gene data show CDR1 as DFQATT and CDR2 as SNEGSKA (reference sequence). With 6 bases removed from V and 0 bases from J, the gap between germline ends came to 9 bases. This sample was included in a study of blood T cells in healthy people across ages. Through a sample-barcoded 5' primer and a J-beta primer mix, a second PCR was run for roughly 6 to 12 cycles. Carrying 12 random nucleotides, a template-switch adaptor labeled each individual cDNA molecule. Each CDR3 protein gets one entry after TCRdb re-called the 5' RACE reads with MiXCR. The sample has about 1.5 million distinct CDR3 sequences, under 55% seen once. Study findings and constraints: Strong correlation existed between TCR beta diversity and naive T cell percentage.

The genes are TRBV20-1 and TRBJ2-4; TRBD2 is a possible D gene (5 bases). The sequence derives from a woman under 30 in good health. Sequences were obtained from blood. CDR3 coding DNA: TGCAGTGCAGGAGGAGTAGCCAAAAACATTCAGTACTTC. This translates into CSAGGVAKNIQYF.